What follows describes a single T cell receptor beta chain. What it recognizes is unknown. Germline V gives CDR1 SGHVS, CDR2 FQNEAQ. Trimming at V came to 3 bases and at J to 2 bases, leaving 9 bases not matched to a gene. The CDR3 covers 16 residues. The data were obtained in a study of graft-versus-host responses after intestinal transplantation. Regarding the study as a whole: Detection of GvH clones occurred in recipient marrow, and some had their first appearance in ileum or blood. An association linked early post-transplant HvG declines with peak circulating GvH clone levels.

TCRdb's copy holds only in-frame clones and misses some; the assay was immunoSEQ multiplex PCR. The data contain approximately 71,000 clones, 70% to 90% of them seen just once; the ten biggest clones take up 2.5%. Material: unstimulated CD8+ T cells sorted from spleen or lymph node cells, obtained before intestinal transplant. The gene calls are TRBV7-8 and TRBJ2-7, with 8 bases aligning to TRBD1. The sequence derives from a human donor who received an intestinal transplant. The CDR3 reads CASSFPGDRSTYEQYF. The CDR3 DNA is TGTGCCAGCAGCTTCCCGGGGGACAGGAGTACCTACGAGCAGTACTTC.